One sample yielded the 28 T cell receptor beta chains listed below, sequenced in a study of graft-versus-host responses after intestinal transplantation. No antigen has been assigned to these receptors. The repertoire was sequenced with immunoSEQ multiplex PCR; TCRdb's copy has only in-frame clones and lacks some. The sample holds about 130,000 clones, roughly nine tenths seen once. The specimen was unstimulated CD4+ T cells sorted from spleen or lymph node cells, collected before intestinal transplant. The source of these receptors is a human donor who received an intestinal transplant.

This chain connects TRBV4-2 to TRBJ1-4, with a possible D match to TRBD1 (5 bases). Germline assignment: CDR1 LGHNA and CDR2 YNFKEQ. Trimming took 1 base from V and 3 from J, leaving 9 bases between them. The CDR3 runs 15 residues. The CDR3 loop is CASSQVEGANEKLFF. The CDR3 nucleotides are TGTGCCAGCAGCCAAGTTGAAGGGGCTAATGAAAAACTGTTTTTT.

The chain recombines TRBV30 with TRBJ2-1; 10 nucleotides line up with TRBD2. J gave up 0 bases and V 3 bases, and 5 bases lay outside the gene matches. The CDR3 runs to 16 residues. The germline gives CDR1 GTSNPN, CDR2 SVGIG (reference sequence). The CDR3 protein is CAWRGLAAPSYNEQFF. The CDR3 coding sequence is TGTGCCTGGAGAGGACTAGCGGCACCCTCCTACAATGAGCAGTTCTTC. Using reference TRBV30 and TRBJ2-1 for the parts outside the CDR3, the full variable domain is SQTIHQWPATLVQPVGSPLSLECTVEGTSNPNLYWYRQAAGRGLQLLFYSVGIGQISSEVPQNLSASRPQDRQFILSSKKLLLSDSGFYLCAWRGLAAPSYNEQFFGPGTRLTVL.

This rearrangement joins TRBV5-4 to TRBJ2-1, with 7 positions matching TRBD1. The CDR3 is 15 residues long. Trimming cost V 4 bases and J 4 bases; bases outside gene matches: 8. Germline V gene sequence: CDR1 SGHNT, CDR2 YYREEE (reference sequence). DNA for the CDR3: TGTGCCAGCAGCCAGAGAGGGGACAGATACAATGAGCAGTTCTTC. Encoded protein: CASSQRGDRYNEQFF.

V gene TRBV19 combines with J gene TRBJ1-5; D uncertain. The V gene's germline CDR1 is LNHDA and CDR2 SQIVND (reference sequence). CDR3 length equals 15 residues. Trimming shortened V by 5 bases and J by 9 bases, and 20 bases separated the two germline ends. The CDR3 region is CASSPWEGNVWPQHF. For the CDR3, the DNA is TGTGCCAGTAGTCCTTGGGAGGGTAATGTCTGGCCCCAGCATTTT. Looking up the rest from reference TRBV19 and TRBJ1-5 gives the full variable domain: DGGITQSPKYLFRKEGQNVTLSCEQNLNHDAMYWYRQDPGQGLRLIYYSQIVNDFQKGDIAEGYSVSREKKESFPLTVTSAQKNPTAFYLCASSPWEGNVWPQHFGDGTRLSIL.

The chain is built from TRBV6-1 and TRBJ2-7; 9 nucleotides agree with TRBD1. Per germline, CDR1 MNHNS and CDR2 SASEGT. The CDR3 is 13 amino acids. V lost 6 bases to trimming and J lost 5 bases; unmatched junction nucleotides: 5. The CDR3: CASRNDRGNEQYF. The CDR3 bases are TGTGCCAGCAGGAACGACAGGGGGAACGAGCAGTACTTC.

This clone appeared a single time. One junction end does not reproduce the germline sequence, and a read error may be involved. This rearrangement joins TRBV5-1 to TRBJ1-5; D perhaps matches TRBD1 (5 bases). This CDR3 is built from 15 residues. CDR1 and CDR2 from the germline V gene are SGHRS and YFSETQ. The CDR3: CASSLQAIWGQPQHF. DNA of the CDR3: TGTGCCAGCAGCTTGCAGGCGATATGGGGCCAGCCCCAGCATTTT.

The gene calls are TRBV23-1 and TRBJ2-1; D is perhaps TRBD2 (6 bases). TRBV23-1 is assigned to the ORF class and has an uncertain function. V shed 6 bases and J shed 4 bases, with 22 bases lying between them. This CDR3 region has 17 residues. In DNA, the CDR3 is TGCGCCAGCAGCCAAACCGTCTGGGGAGGTTTTTACAATGAGCAGTTCTTC. Translation gives CASSQTVWGGFYNEQFF.

The chain has TRBV5-1 and TRBJ1-3; D is uncertain. Germline lookup yields CDR1 SGHRS and CDR2 YFSETQ. The CDR3 is 15 amino acids. V gave up 5 bases and J gave up 0 bases, with 12 bases separating them. The CDR3 coding sequence is TGCGCCAGCAGATTCGAAATAGGCTCTGGAAACACCATATATTTT. The encoded protein is CASRFEIGSGNTIYF.

CDR3 loop: CASSPRPGTNYEQYF. The DNA for the CDR3 is TGTGCCAGCAGCCCGCGGCCCGGGACAAACTACGAGCAGTACTTC. The chain carries TRBV7-3 and TRBJ2-7; D is possibly TRBD1 (6 bases). CDR1 SGHTA and CDR2 FQGTGA come from the germline V gene. The CDR3 is made up of 15 amino acids. V dropped 5 bases and J dropped 3 bases, with 17 bases sitting between them.

The chain is built from TRBV9 and TRBJ2-2; tentative D call: TRBD2 (5 bases). CDR3 length: 15 residues. Trimming shortened V by 0 bases and J by 8 bases, and 14 bases separated the two germline ends. Germline V gene sequence: CDR1 SGDLS, CDR2 YYNGEE. CDR3 region: CASSVAGKRLGELFF. The CDR3 DNA is TGTGCCAGCAGCGTAGCTGGGAAGCGGTTAGGGGAGCTGTTTTTT.

V usage is TRBV14 and J usage is TRBJ1-2; 7 nucleotides line up with TRBD1. V lost 3 bases to trimming and J lost 4 bases; unmatched junction nucleotides: 8. Germline V CDR1 and CDR2: SGHDN, FVKESK. The CDR3 length is 15 residues. The CDR3 nucleotides are TGTGCCAGCAGCCAGCAGACAGGGTGGGCCTATGGCTACACCTTC. Its translation: CASSQQTGWAYGYTF.

The rearrangement uses TRBV5-1 and TRBJ1-5; D perhaps matches TRBD1 (6 bases). In germline, CDR1 is SGHRS, CDR2 YFSETQ. V lost 1 base, J lost 7 bases, and 15 bases lay in between. This CDR3 has 15 amino acids. CDR3 region: CASSLLGGSEQPQHF. In DNA, the CDR3 is TGCGCCAGCAGCTTGCTCGGGGGCTCAGAACAGCCCCAGCATTTT.

The chain carries TRBV5-1 and TRBJ2-1, with 8 bases that match TRBD2. The CDR3 covers 15 residues. From germline, CDR1 is SGHRS and CDR2 YFSETQ. Unmatched junction bases numbered 5, after V lost 1 base and J lost 5 bases. CDR3 residues: CASSLRGGPNNEQFF. CDR3 nucleotide sequence: TGCGCCAGCAGCTTGCGGGGGGGCCCCAACAATGAGCAGTTCTTC.

This chain joins TRBV9 and TRBJ2-7; D is undetermined. The CDR3 is 13 residues long. Germline-derived CDR1 and CDR2 are SGDLS and YYNGEE. V was clipped by 1 base and J by 2 bases, with 7 bases between them. CDR3 bases: TGTGCCAGCAGCGTAAATATCCCCTACGAGCAGTACTTC. It translates to CASSVNIPYEQYF. Variable domain in full (rest from reference TRBV9 and TRBJ2-7): DSGVTQTPKHLITATGQRVTLRCSPRSGDLSVYWYQQSLDQGLQFLIQYYNGEERAKGNILERFSAQQFPDLHSELNLSSLELGDSALYFCASSVNIPYEQYFGPGTRLTVT.

In its sample, this clone was seen once. V usage is TRBV12-5 and J usage is TRBJ2-1, with TRBD2 matching over 12 bases. V was clipped by 4 bases and J by 6 bases; unmatched bases: 4. The CDR3 runs 15 residues. Germline loops: CDR1 LGHNT, CDR2 FRNRAP. In DNA, the CDR3 is TGTGCTAGTGGTTCTGGACTAGCGGGGCTCAATGAGCAGTTCTTC. Translated, it gives CASGSGLAGLNEQFF.

This rearrangement joins TRBV5-1 to TRBJ2-1; no firm D call. The V gene lost 0 bases and the J gene lost 0 bases, with 7 bases spanning the gap. Germline lookup yields CDR1 SGHRS and CDR2 YFSETQ. The CDR3 contains 15 residues. The CDR3 is CASSLVRFSYNEQFF. The CDR3 coding sequence is TGCGCCAGCAGCTTGGTTCGGTTCTCCTACAATGAGCAGTTCTTC. Combining the CDR3 with reference TRBV5-1 and TRBJ2-1 gives the whole variable domain KAGVTQTPRYLIKTRGQQVTLSCSPISGHRSVSWYQQTPGQGLQFLFEYFSETQRNKGNFPGRFSGRQFSNSRSEMNVSTLELGDSALYLCASSLVRFSYNEQFFGPGTRLTVL.

The rearrangement links TRBV10-1 to TRBJ2-7; D remains ambiguous. V was cut by 2 bases and J by 10 bases, with 9 bases left in between. Per the germline V gene, CDR1 is WNHNN and CDR2 is SYGVQD (reference sequence). CDR3 length: 11 residues. CDR3 bases: TGCGCCAGCAGTGAGGGGTATCTTCAGTACTTC. It is translated as CASSEGYLQYF.

Only a few counts were recorded for this clone. The chain links TRBV5-8 to TRBJ2-7, with D perhaps TRBD1 (7 bases). The CDR3 loop spans 13 amino acids. Germline V lookup: CDR1 SGHTS, CDR2 YDEGEE. Trimming stripped 8 bases from V and 3 bases from J, with 15 bases between. The CDR3 coding sequence is TGTGCCAGTAACGGCGGGGACAGCTACGAGCAGTACTTC. Encoded protein: CASNGGDSYEQYF.

The count of this clone is one. The chain is built from TRBV5-8 and TRBJ2-5; D is unclear. V lost 1 base and J 0 bases, leaving 7 bases between the germline ends. Germline assignment: CDR1 SGHTS and CDR2 YDEGEE. The CDR3 sequence is 14 residues long. DNA for the CDR3: TGTGCCAGCAGCTTGATCCCAGACCAAGAGACCCAGTACTTC. Protein product: CASSLIPDQETQYF.

The J gene is TRBJ2-7, the V gene TRBV6-5, with 10 bases aligning to TRBD2. Germline assignment: CDR1 MNHEY and CDR2 SVGAGI. The CDR3 consists of 14 residues. V lost 3 bases to trimming and J lost 4 bases; unmatched junction nucleotides: 3. For the CDR3, the DNA is TGTGCCAGCAGTTATAGCGGGGGGACGTACGAGCAGTACTTC. Translation: CASSYSGGTYEQYF.

The chain recombines TRBV5-6 with TRBJ1-4; 7 bases fit TRBD1. Germline CDR1 reads SGHDT; CDR2 reads YYEEEE. V was clipped by 4 bases and J by 5 bases; unmatched bases: 8. The CDR3 runs to 15 residues. CDR3 sequence: CASSPRQGRNEKLFF. The CDR3 coding sequence is TGTGCCAGCAGCCCCCGACAGGGAAGAAATGAAAAACTGTTTTTT.

The V and J genes are TRBV5-1 and TRBJ1-1, with D perhaps TRBD1 (5 bases). Germline V gives CDR1 SGHRS, CDR2 YFSETQ. The CDR3 has 14 amino acids. V shed 1 base and J shed 5 bases, with 12 bases lying between them. CDR3 nucleotides: TGCGCCAGCAGCTTGAGGTCAGGGAGTACTGAAGCTTTCTTT. Its translation is CASSLRSGSTEAFF. The whole variable domain, filled in from reference TRBV5-1 and TRBJ1-1, reads KAGVTQTPRYLIKTRGQQVTLSCSPISGHRSVSWYQQTPGQGLQFLFEYFSETQRNKGNFPGRFSGRQFSNSRSEMNVSTLELGDSALYLCASSLRSGSTEAFFGQGTRLTVV.

The rearrangement links TRBV9 to TRBJ1-1; possible D gene TRBD1, 6 bases. This CDR3 has 15 residues. V was shortened by 4 bases and J by 0 bases, with 13 bases between the two germline ends. The germline gives CDR1 SGDLS, CDR2 YYNGEE. CDR3 residues: CASSTRQEMNTEAFF. CDR3 nucleotide sequence: TGTGCCAGCAGCACCAGACAGGAGATGAACACTGAAGCTTTCTTT.

The chain employs TRBV5-1 and TRBJ2-3, with D possibly TRBD2 on 5 matching bases. The CDR3 is 15 amino acids. V shed 4 bases and J shed 1 base, with 13 bases lying between them. Germline V gene lookup returns CDR1 SGHRS and CDR2 YFSETQ. In nucleotides, the CDR3 is TGCGCCAGCAGCGAGGGAATACACCGCACAGATACGCAGTATTTT. Residues: CASSEGIHRTDTQYF.

This chain links TRBV27 with TRBJ1-2; D is undetermined. CDR3 size: 14 residues. CDR1 is MNHEY, CDR2 SMNVEV, per germline (reference sequence). V lost 3 bases and J lost 8, with 16 bases in between. The CDR3 DNA reads TGTGCCAGCAGTTTTCGCTCCCAGGCGGGGGGCTACACCTTC. It translates to CASSFRSQAGGYTF.

V is TRBV27 and J is TRBJ2-1; 13 positions match TRBD2. This CDR3 comprises 16 residues. Germline CDR1 MNHEY, CDR2 SMNVEV (reference sequence). J gave up 5 bases and V 0 bases, and 1 base lay outside the gene matches. The CDR3 DNA follows: TGTGCCAGCAGTTTATCGGGGACTAGCGGGGACAATGAGCAGTTCTTC. Its translation: CASSLSGTSGDNEQFF.

J is TRBJ1-1 and V is TRBV19, with D perhaps TRBD1 (5 bases). The germline V and J ends were trimmed by 3 bases and 0 bases, with 11 bases remaining between them. CDR1 and CDR2 from the germline V gene are LNHDA and SQIVND (reference sequence). CDR3 length: 15 residues. CDR3 region: CASSIQGGMNTEAFF. The CDR3 bases are TGTGCCAGTAGTATTCAGGGAGGGATGAACACTGAAGCTTTCTTT.

This chain connects TRBV27 to TRBJ2-6; tentatively, D is TRBD1 (6 bases). Germline CDR1 and CDR2: MNHEY and SMNVEV (reference sequence). The CDR3 covers 17 residues. With 6 bases removed from V and 1 base from J, the gap between germline ends came to 16 bases. The CDR3, as DNA: TGTGCCAGCAGCTATACAGGGTACAGGTCTGGGGCCAACGTCCTGACTTTC. Amino acid sequence: CASSYTGYRSGANVLTF.